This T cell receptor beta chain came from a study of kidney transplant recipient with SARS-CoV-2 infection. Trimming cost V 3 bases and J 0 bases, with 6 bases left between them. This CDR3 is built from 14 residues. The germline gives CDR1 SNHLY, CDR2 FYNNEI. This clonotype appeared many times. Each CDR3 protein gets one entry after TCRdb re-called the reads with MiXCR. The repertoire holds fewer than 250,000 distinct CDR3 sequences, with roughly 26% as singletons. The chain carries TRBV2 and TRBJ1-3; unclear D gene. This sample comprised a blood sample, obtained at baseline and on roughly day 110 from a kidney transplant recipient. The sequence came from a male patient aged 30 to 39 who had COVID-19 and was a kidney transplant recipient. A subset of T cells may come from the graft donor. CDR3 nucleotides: TGTGCCAGCAGTGAGTGGGGCTCTGGAAACACCATATATTTT. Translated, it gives CASSEWGSGNTIYF.